The 2 T cell receptor beta chains below were found in one sample sequenced in a study of low-dose radiotherapy and immunotherapy resistance in tumors. Alpha- and beta-chain coverage of first-strand cDNA came from TRAV- and TRBV-specific primers. A constant-region primer paired with the V-primer adapter amplified TCRs over about 20 PCR cycles. TCRdb re-analysed the reads in MiXCR, keeping a single row per CDR3 protein. Of just under 10,000 distinct CDR3 sequences listed, approximately 40% are singletons. The receptors were sampled from a human donor with advanced metastatic prostate, ovarian, gallbladder or colorectal cancer (not recorded which). This table probably holds off-target reads from a library built for another chain.

This clonotype was counted between two and nine times. V and J are TRBV7-2 and TRBJ2-1; TRBD1 or TRBD2 may be the D gene (6 bases each). Trimming removed 4 bases from V and 7 bases from J, with 14 bases in between. The germline V gene encodes CDR1 SGHTA and CDR2 FQGNSA. The CDR3 consists of 14 residues. The CDR3 sequence is CASSSSGGKNEQFF. In nucleotides, the CDR3 is TGTGCCAGCAGCTCCTCCGGGGGCAAGAATGAGCAGTTCTTC.

Comments on this clonotype: Germline is not matched at one junction end, which may reflect a read error. The V gene is TRBV7-2, the J gene TRBJ1-1; D possibly corresponds to TRBD1 (5 bases). CDR1 and CDR2 from the germline V gene are SGHTA and FQGNSA. This CDR3 has 13 residues. The CDR3 nucleotides read TGTGCCAGCAGCTTATTCCAGGGTGTAGTGGTATCCTTT. It yields the protein CASSLFQGVVVSF.